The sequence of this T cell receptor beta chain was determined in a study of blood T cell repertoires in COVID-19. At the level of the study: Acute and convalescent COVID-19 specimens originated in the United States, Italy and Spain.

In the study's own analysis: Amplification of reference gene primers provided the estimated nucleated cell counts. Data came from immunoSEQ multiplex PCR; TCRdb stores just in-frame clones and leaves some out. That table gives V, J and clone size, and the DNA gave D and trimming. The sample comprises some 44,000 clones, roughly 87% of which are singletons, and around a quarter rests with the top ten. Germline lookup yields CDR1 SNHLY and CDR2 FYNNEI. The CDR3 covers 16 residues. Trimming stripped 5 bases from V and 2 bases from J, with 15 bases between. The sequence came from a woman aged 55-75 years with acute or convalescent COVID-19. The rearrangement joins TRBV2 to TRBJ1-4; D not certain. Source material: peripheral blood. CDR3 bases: TGTGCCAGCAGTAATGCTTGGGAGGCTACTAATGAAAAACTGTTTTTT. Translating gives CASSNAWEATNEKLFF.